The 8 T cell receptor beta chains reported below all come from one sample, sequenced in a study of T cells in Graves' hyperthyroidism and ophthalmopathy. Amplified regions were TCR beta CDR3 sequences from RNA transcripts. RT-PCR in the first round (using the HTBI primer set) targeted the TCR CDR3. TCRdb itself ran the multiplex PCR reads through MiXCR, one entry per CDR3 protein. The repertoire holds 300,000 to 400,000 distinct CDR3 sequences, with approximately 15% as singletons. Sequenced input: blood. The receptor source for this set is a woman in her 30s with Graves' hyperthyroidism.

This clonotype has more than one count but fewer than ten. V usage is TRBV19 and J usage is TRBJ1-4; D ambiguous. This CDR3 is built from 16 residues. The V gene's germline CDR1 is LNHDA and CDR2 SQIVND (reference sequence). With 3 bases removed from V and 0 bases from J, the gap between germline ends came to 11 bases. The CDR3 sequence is CASSITRTATNEKLFF. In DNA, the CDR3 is TGTGCCAGTAGTATCACCAGGACGGCAACTAATGAAAAACTGTTTTTT.

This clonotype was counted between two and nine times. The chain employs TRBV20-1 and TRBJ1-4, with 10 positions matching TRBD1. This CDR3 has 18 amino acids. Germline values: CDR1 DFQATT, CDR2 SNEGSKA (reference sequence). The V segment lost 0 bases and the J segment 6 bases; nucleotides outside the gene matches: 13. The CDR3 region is CSAREFGTGALGYEKLFF. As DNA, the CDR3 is TGCAGTGCTAGAGAATTCGGGACAGGGGCGCTGGGGTATGAAAAACTGTTTTTT.

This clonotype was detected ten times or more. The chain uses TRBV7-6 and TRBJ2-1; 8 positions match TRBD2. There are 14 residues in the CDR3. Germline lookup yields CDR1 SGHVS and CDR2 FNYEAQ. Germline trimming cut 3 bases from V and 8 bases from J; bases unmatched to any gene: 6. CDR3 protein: CASSFQRESYEQFF. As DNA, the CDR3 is TGTGCCAGCAGCTTTCAGCGGGAGAGCTATGAGCAGTTCTTC. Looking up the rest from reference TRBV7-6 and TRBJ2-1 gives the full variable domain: GAGVSQSPRYKVTKRGQDVALRCDPISGHVSLYWYRQALGQGPEFLTYFNYEAQQDKSGLPNDRFSAERPEGSISTLTIQRTEQRDSAMYRCASSFQRESYEQFFGPGTRLTVL.

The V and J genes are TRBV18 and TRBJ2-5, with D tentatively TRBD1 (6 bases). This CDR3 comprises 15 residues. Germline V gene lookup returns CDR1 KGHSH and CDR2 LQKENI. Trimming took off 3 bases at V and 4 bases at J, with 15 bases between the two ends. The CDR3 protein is CASSPGTPGLETQYF. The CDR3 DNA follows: TGTGCCAGCTCACCCGGGACACCCGGCCTAGAGACCCAGTACTTC.

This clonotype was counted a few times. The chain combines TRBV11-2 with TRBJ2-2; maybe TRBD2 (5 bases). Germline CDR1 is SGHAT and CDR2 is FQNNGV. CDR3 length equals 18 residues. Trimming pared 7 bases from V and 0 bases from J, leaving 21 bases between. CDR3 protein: CASNLAIKAGANTGELFF. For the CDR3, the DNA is TGTGCCAGCAACTTGGCCATAAAGGCGGGCGCGAACACCGGGGAGCTGTTTTTT. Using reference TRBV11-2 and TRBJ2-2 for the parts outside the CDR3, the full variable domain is EAGVAQSPRYKIIEKRQSVAFWCNPISGHATLYWYQQILGQGPKLLIQFQNNGVVDDSQLPKDRFSAERLKGVDSTLKIQPAKLEDSAVYLCASNLAIKAGANTGELFFGEGSRLTVL.

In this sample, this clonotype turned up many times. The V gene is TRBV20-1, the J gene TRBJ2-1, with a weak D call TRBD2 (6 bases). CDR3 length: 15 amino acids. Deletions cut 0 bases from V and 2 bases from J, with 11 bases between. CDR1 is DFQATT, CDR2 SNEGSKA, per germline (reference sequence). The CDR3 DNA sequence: TGCAGTGCTAGAGATCCTAGCGCTACCTACAATGAGCAGTTCTTC. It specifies CSARDPSATYNEQFF.

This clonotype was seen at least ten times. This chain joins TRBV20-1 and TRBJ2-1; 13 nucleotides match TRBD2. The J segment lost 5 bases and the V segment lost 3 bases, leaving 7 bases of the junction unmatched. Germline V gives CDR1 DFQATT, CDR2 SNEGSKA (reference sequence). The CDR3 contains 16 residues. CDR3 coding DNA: TGCAGTGCTAGGCTCGGACTAGCGGGAGTCAACAATGAGCAGTTCTTC. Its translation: CSARLGLAGVNNEQFF.

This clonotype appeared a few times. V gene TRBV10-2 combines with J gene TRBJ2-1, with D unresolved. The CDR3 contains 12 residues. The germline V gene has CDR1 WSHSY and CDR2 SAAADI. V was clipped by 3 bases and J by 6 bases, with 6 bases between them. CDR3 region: CASSDQINEQFF. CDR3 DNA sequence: TGCGCCAGCAGTGATCAGATCAATGAGCAGTTCTTC.